Listed below are T cell receptor beta chains from one sample, sequenced in a study of cytomegalovirus exposure and HLA in healthy donors. The method was immunoSEQ multiplex PCR; TCRdb's version includes in-frame clones alone and lacks a portion of them. This sample yields fewer than 200,000 clones, of which roughly 71% are seen a single time; roughly 7.3% belongs to the top ten. Sequenced: PBMCs. These receptors all come from a male donor in good health and CMV-seropositive. The CDR3 runs from the conserved cysteine through the conserved F or W. A D gene is named only where the DNA matches it firmly. Part of the rows lack a size; the others show once, few, many or a class for expanded clones.

v_call: TRBV10-1; cdr3_length: 20; j_call: TRBJ1-5; d_call: NA; clone_size: once; cdr3_aa: CASSEPPARGGTWGNQPQHF; cdr3_nt: TGCGCCAGCAGTGAGCCCCCGGCCCGCGGGGGGACCTGGGGCAATCAGCCCCAGCATTTT
v_call: TRBV11-2; cdr3_length: 13; j_call: TRBJ2-7; d_call: NA; clone_size: NA; cdr3_aa: CASKDTNSYEQYF; cdr3_nt: TGTGCCAGCAAGGACACAAACTCCTACGAGCAGTACTTC
v_call: TRBV28; cdr3_length: 14; j_call: TRBJ1-6; d_call: NA; clone_size: NA; cdr3_aa: CASIRRQNNSPLHF; cdr3_nt: TGTGCCAGCATACGTCGACAGAATAATTCACCCCTCCACTTT
v_call: TRBV7-3; cdr3_length: 13; j_call: TRBJ2-7; d_call: TRBD2; clone_size: NA; cdr3_aa: CASSASPSGGQYF; cdr3_nt: TGTGCCAGCAGCGCCTCTCCATCGGGGGGGCAGTACTTC
v_call: TRBV29-1; cdr3_length: 17; j_call: TRBJ2-1; d_call: TRBD1; clone_size: NA; cdr3_aa: CSVDRGQGSGSYNEQFF; cdr3_nt: TGCAGCGTCGACAGGGGGCAGGGTAGCGGGTCCTACAATGAGCAGTTCTTC
v_call: TRBV2; cdr3_length: 14; j_call: TRBJ1-2; d_call: TRBD1; clone_size: NA; cdr3_aa: CASSEGGQVHGYTF; cdr3_nt: TGTGCCAGCAGTGAAGGGGGACAGGTTCATGGCTACACCTTC
v_call: TRBV4-1; cdr3_length: 14; j_call: TRBJ2-3; d_call: NA; clone_size: NA; cdr3_aa: CASSQGGLTDTQYF; cdr3_nt: TGCGCCAGCAGCCAGGGCGGACTTACAGATACGCAGTATTTT
v_call: TRBV7-3; cdr3_length: 13; j_call: TRBJ2-1; d_call: TRBD2; clone_size: NA; cdr3_aa: CASSLAGAGEQFF; cdr3_nt: TGTGCCAGCAGCCTAGCGGGGGCGGGTGAGCAGTTCTTC
v_call: TRBV7-9; cdr3_length: 13; j_call: TRBJ2-3; d_call: NA; clone_size: NA; cdr3_aa: CASSLAPRDTQYF; cdr3_nt: TGTGCCAGCAGCTTAGCACCGCGGGATACGCAGTATTTT
v_call: TRBV4-3; cdr3_length: 14; j_call: TRBJ2-2; d_call: NA; clone_size: NA; cdr3_aa: CASAGGHDTGELFF; cdr3_nt: TGCGCCAGCGCCGGGGGGCACGACACCGGGGAGCTGTTTTTT
v_call: TRBV9; cdr3_length: 15; j_call: TRBJ2-2; d_call: NA; clone_size: NA; cdr3_aa: CASSVETVNTGELFF; cdr3_nt: TGTGCCAGCAGCGTAGAGACAGTGAACACCGGGGAGCTGTTTTTT
v_call: TRBV2; cdr3_length: 10; j_call: TRBJ2-1; d_call: TRBD1; clone_size: once; cdr3_aa: CASEGARPFF; cdr3_nt: TGTGCCAGCGAGGGGGCCCGACCTTTCTTC
v_call: TRBV29-1; cdr3_length: 11; j_call: TRBJ1-1; d_call: NA; clone_size: NA; cdr3_aa: CSGTLNTEAFF; cdr3_nt: TGCAGCGGGACACTGAACACTGAAGCTTTCTTT
v_call: TRBV11-2; cdr3_length: 14; j_call: TRBJ1-2; d_call: NA; clone_size: NA; cdr3_aa: CASRPVSEAYGYTF; cdr3_nt: TGTGCCAGCAGGCCCGTATCAGAGGCCTATGGCTACACCTTC
v_call: TRBV7-2; cdr3_length: 13; j_call: TRBJ1-2; d_call: NA; clone_size: NA; cdr3_aa: CASSLVANYGYTF; cdr3_nt: TGTGCCAGCAGCTTAGTAGCTAACTATGGCTACACCTTC
v_call: TRBV13; cdr3_length: 14; j_call: TRBJ1-2; d_call: NA; clone_size: NA; cdr3_aa: CASSPRTPAYGYTF; cdr3_nt: TGTGCCAGCAGCCCTCGGACACCCGCCTATGGCTACACCTTC
v_call: TRBV10-1; cdr3_length: 12; j_call: TRBJ2-1; d_call: NA; clone_size: NA; cdr3_aa: CASGPGGPEQFF; cdr3_nt: TGCGCCAGCGGCCCGGGCGGGCCTGAGCAGTTCTTC
v_call: TRBV10-3; cdr3_length: 14; j_call: TRBJ1-4; d_call: TRBD1; clone_size: NA; cdr3_aa: CAIADRDGGEKLFF; cdr3_nt: TGTGCCATCGCGGACAGGGACGGCGGTGAAAAACTGTTTTTT
v_call: TRBV7-2; cdr3_length: 12; j_call: TRBJ2-4; d_call: TRBD1; clone_size: NA; cdr3_aa: CASSLDQGVQYF; cdr3_nt: TGTGCCAGCAGCTTAGACCAGGGGGTTCAGTACTTC
v_call: TRBV29-1; cdr3_length: 14; j_call: TRBJ1-4; d_call: NA; clone_size: few; cdr3_aa: CSVATGRTNEKLFF; cdr3_nt: TGCAGCGTTGCCACGGGGAGAACTAATGAAAAACTGTTTTTT
v_call: TRBV2; cdr3_length: 17; j_call: TRBJ1-1; d_call: TRBD1; clone_size: NA; cdr3_aa: CASRLYSPTTGVTEAFF; cdr3_nt: TGTGCCAGCCGCCTATACTCCCCCACTACAGGGGTCACTGAAGCTTTCTTT
v_call: TRBV28; cdr3_length: 15; j_call: TRBJ2-1; d_call: TRBD2; clone_size: NA; cdr3_aa: CASSSPQRGVNEQFF; cdr3_nt: TGTGCCAGCAGTTCCCCACAGCGGGGGGTCAATGAGCAGTTCTTC
v_call: TRBV5-1; cdr3_length: 14; j_call: TRBJ1-6; d_call: NA; clone_size: few; cdr3_aa: CASSPEGSGSPLHF; cdr3_nt: TGCGCCAGCAGTCCGGAAGGAAGCGGTTCACCCCTCCACTTT
v_call: TRBV5-4; cdr3_length: 16; j_call: TRBJ2-3; d_call: TRBD2; clone_size: NA; cdr3_aa: CASSSVSGGPTDTQYF; cdr3_nt: TGTGCCAGCAGCTCGGTTAGCGGGGGGCCAACAGATACGCAGTATTTT
v_call: TRBV15; cdr3_length: 14; j_call: TRBJ2-2; d_call: NA; clone_size: NA; cdr3_aa: CATSREAGIGELFF; cdr3_nt: TGTGCCACCAGCAGAGAGGCAGGAATCGGGGAGCTGTTTTTT
v_call: TRBV12-5; cdr3_length: 13; j_call: TRBJ1-3; d_call: NA; clone_size: NA; cdr3_aa: CASSLGRGDTIYF; cdr3_nt: TGTGCTAGTTCACTCGGCAGGGGAGACACCATATATTTT
v_call: TRBV7-2; cdr3_length: 14; j_call: TRBJ2-1; d_call: NA; clone_size: NA; cdr3_aa: CASSLDRGRDEQFF; cdr3_nt: TGTGCCAGCAGCTTAGACAGGGGGAGGGATGAGCAGTTCTTC
v_call: TRBV7-8; cdr3_length: 16; j_call: TRBJ2-6; d_call: NA; clone_size: few; cdr3_aa: CASSLATGTGANVLTF; cdr3_nt: TGTGCCAGCAGCTTAGCGACAGGAACCGGTGCCAACGTCCTGACTTTC
v_call: TRBV30; cdr3_length: 14; j_call: TRBJ1-2; d_call: NA; clone_size: NA; cdr3_aa: CAWSTGSANYGYTF; cdr3_nt: TGTGCCTGGAGTACCGGGTCAGCTAACTATGGCTACACCTTC
v_call: TRBV6-1; cdr3_length: 15; j_call: TRBJ1-2; d_call: NA; clone_size: few; cdr3_aa: CASTGQLGTLYGYTF; cdr3_nt: TGTGCCAGCACCGGACAGTTGGGAACCCTATATGGCTACACCTTC
v_call: TRBV11-3; cdr3_length: 13; j_call: TRBJ2-7; d_call: NA; clone_size: NA; cdr3_aa: CASSLTVTYEQYF; cdr3_nt: TGTGCCAGCAGCTTAACGGTAACCTACGAGCAGTACTTC
v_call: TRBV30; cdr3_length: 14; j_call: TRBJ1-4; d_call: TRBD1; clone_size: NA; cdr3_aa: CAGIDRALDEKLFF; cdr3_nt: TGTGCCGGTATTGACAGGGCTCTTGATGAAAAACTGTTTTTT
v_call: TRBV19; cdr3_length: 15; j_call: TRBJ1-1; d_call: TRBD1; clone_size: NA; cdr3_aa: CASSGLDRGMTEAFF; cdr3_nt: TGTGCCAGTAGTGGCTTGGACAGGGGGATGACTGAAGCTTTCTTT
v_call: TRBV7-6; cdr3_length: 16; j_call: TRBJ1-1; d_call: NA; clone_size: NA; cdr3_aa: CASSLHYREMNTEAFF; cdr3_nt: TGTGCCAGCAGCTTGCATTACAGGGAAATGAACACTGAAGCTTTCTTT
v_call: TRBV7-9; cdr3_length: 17; j_call: TRBJ2-1; d_call: TRBD2; clone_size: NA; cdr3_aa: CASSLVGGGGDHNEQFF; cdr3_nt: TGTGCCAGCAGCTTAGTTGGTGGCGGGGGGGATCACAATGAGCAGTTCTTC
v_call: TRBV27; cdr3_length: 13; j_call: TRBJ2-2; d_call: NA; clone_size: NA; cdr3_aa: CASSWSSSGELFF; cdr3_nt: TGTGCCAGCAGTTGGAGCTCGTCCGGGGAGCTGTTTTTT
v_call: TRBV28; cdr3_length: 14; j_call: TRBJ1-3; d_call: NA; clone_size: NA; cdr3_aa: CASHADSSGNTIYF; cdr3_nt: TGTGCCTCCCACGCGGACAGCTCTGGAAACACCATATATTTT
v_call: TRBV2; cdr3_length: 15; j_call: TRBJ2-1; d_call: NA; clone_size: NA; cdr3_aa: CASSDDNPQDNEQFF; cdr3_nt: TGTGCCAGCAGTGACGACAACCCCCAGGACAATGAGCAGTTCTTC
v_call: TRBV30; cdr3_length: 14; j_call: TRBJ1-2; d_call: TRBD1; clone_size: NA; cdr3_aa: CAWTTGAGDYGYTF; cdr3_nt: TGTGCCTGGACGACAGGGGCGGGGGACTATGGCTACACCTTC
v_call: TRBV9; cdr3_length: 17; j_call: TRBJ2-3; d_call: TRBD2; clone_size: NA; cdr3_aa: CASSVAIGSGGGDTQYF; cdr3_nt: TGTGCCAGCAGCGTAGCTATCGGTAGCGGGGGAGGTGATACGCAGTATTTT
v_call: TRBV5-1; cdr3_length: 14; j_call: TRBJ2-1; d_call: NA; clone_size: few; cdr3_aa: CASSLWTAYNEQFF; cdr3_nt: TGCGCCAGCAGCTTATGGACAGCCTACAATGAGCAGTTCTTC
v_call: TRBV27; cdr3_length: 16; j_call: TRBJ2-3; d_call: TRBD1; clone_size: NA; cdr3_aa: CASSYPPGQGTDTQYF; cdr3_nt: TGTGCCAGCAGTTACCCTCCGGGACAGGGCACAGATACGCAGTATTTT
v_call: TRBV5-4; cdr3_length: 15; j_call: TRBJ2-7; d_call: TRBD2; clone_size: NA; cdr3_aa: CASSLAASGEYEQYF; cdr3_nt: TGTGCCAGCAGCTTGGCGGCTAGCGGGGAGTACGAGCAGTACTTC
v_call: TRBV2; cdr3_length: 15; j_call: TRBJ1-5; d_call: NA; clone_size: NA; cdr3_aa: CASIGLRDSNQPQHF; cdr3_nt: TGTGCCAGCATCGGACTCAGGGACTCCAATCAGCCCCAGCATTTT
v_call: TRBV6-6; cdr3_length: 13; j_call: TRBJ1-1; d_call: NA; clone_size: NA; cdr3_aa: CASVGGSNTEAFF; cdr3_nt: TGTGCCAGCGTTGGAGGATCGAACACTGAAGCTTTCTTT
v_call: TRBV6-1; cdr3_length: 13; j_call: TRBJ1-5; d_call: NA; clone_size: NA; cdr3_aa: CASSDAQGQPQHF; cdr3_nt: TGTGCCAGCAGTGACGCCCAGGGGCAGCCCCAGCATTTT
v_call: TRBV30; cdr3_length: 13; j_call: TRBJ1-1; d_call: TRBD1; clone_size: NA; cdr3_aa: CAWSVLGGGEAFF; cdr3_nt: TGTGCCTGGAGTGTACTAGGGGGCGGGGAAGCTTTCTTT
v_call: TRBV10-1; cdr3_length: 16; j_call: TRBJ1-6; d_call: TRBD1; clone_size: NA; cdr3_aa: CASSDRGQGYNSPLHF; cdr3_nt: TGCGCCAGCAGTGATAGAGGACAGGGGTATAATTCACCCCTCCACTTT
v_call: TRBV7-9; cdr3_length: 15; j_call: TRBJ2-3; d_call: TRBD2; clone_size: once; cdr3_aa: CASSSGLADTDTQYF; cdr3_nt: TGTGCCAGCAGCTCCGGACTAGCGGACACAGATACGCAGTATTTT
v_call: TRBV21-1; cdr3_length: 12; j_call: TRBJ1-4; d_call: NA; clone_size: NA; cdr3_aa: CASSAHSEKLFF; cdr3_nt: TGTGCCAGCAGCGCCCACAGTGAAAAACTGTTTTTT
v_call: TRBV30; cdr3_length: 17; j_call: TRBJ1-3; d_call: TRBD1; clone_size: NA; cdr3_aa: CAWSRWTGKGVGNTIYF; cdr3_nt: TGTGCCTGGAGTAGGTGGACAGGCAAAGGGGTTGGAAACACCATATATTTT
v_call: TRBV4-2; cdr3_length: 16; j_call: TRBJ2-2; d_call: TRBD2; clone_size: NA; cdr3_aa: CASSSTSGGPTGELFF; cdr3_nt: TGTGCCAGCAGCTCCACTAGCGGGGGGCCCACCGGGGAGCTGTTTTTT
v_call: TRBV4-3; cdr3_length: 17; j_call: TRBJ2-1; d_call: TRBD2; clone_size: NA; cdr3_aa: CASSRQLAGGSYNEQFF; cdr3_nt: TGCGCCAGCAGCCGACAATTAGCGGGGGGGTCCTACAATGAGCAGTTCTTC